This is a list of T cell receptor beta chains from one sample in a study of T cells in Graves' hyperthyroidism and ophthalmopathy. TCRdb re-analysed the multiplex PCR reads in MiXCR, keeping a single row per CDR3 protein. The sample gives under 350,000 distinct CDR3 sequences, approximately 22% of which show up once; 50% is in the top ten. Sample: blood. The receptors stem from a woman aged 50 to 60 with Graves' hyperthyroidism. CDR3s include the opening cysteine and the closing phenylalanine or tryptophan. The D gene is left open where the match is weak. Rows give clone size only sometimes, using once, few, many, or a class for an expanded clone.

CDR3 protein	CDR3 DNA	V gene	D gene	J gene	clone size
CSARALGQGLSSYNEQFF	TGCAGTGCTAGAGCGCTCGGGCAGGGCCTCAGCTCCTACAATGAGCAGTTCTTC	TRBV20-1	.	TRBJ2-1	.
CASSLLSGEQYF	TGTGCCAGCAGTTTATTGTCGGGAGAGCAGTACTTC	TRBV28	.	TRBJ2-7	many
CSASGGGIGIDTQYF	TGCAGTGCTTCCGGGGGGGGGATTGGAATAGATACGCAGTATTTT	TRBV20-1	TRBD2	TRBJ2-3	.
CATSQGSRTGELFF	TGTGCCACCAGCCAGGGCAGTCGGACCGGGGAGCTGTTTTTT	TRBV15	.	TRBJ2-2	.
CASSYSRVGELFF	TGTGCCAGCAGTTACTCGCGGGTTGGGGAGCTGTTTTTT	TRBV6-4	.	TRBJ2-2	.
CSVVGAGNYGYTF	TGCAGCGTTGTTGGGGCAGGAAACTATGGCTACACCTTC	TRBV29-1	.	TRBJ1-2	few
CASSLWSSYEQYF	TGTGCCAGCAGTTTATGGAGCAGCTACGAGCAGTACTTC	TRBV28	.	TRBJ2-7	many
CASSGGTRQFF	TGCGCCAGCAGTGGTGGGACTAGGCAGTTCTTC	TRBV10-1	TRBD2	TRBJ2-1	many
CSVEPPAGTDTQYF	TGCAGCGTTGAGCCACCGGCGGGCACAGATACGCAGTATTTT	TRBV29-1	.	TRBJ2-3	many
CASSQGSDRDYEQYF	TGTGCCAGCAGCCAAGGGTCCGACAGGGACTACGAGCAGTACTTC	TRBV3-1	TRBD1	TRBJ2-7	many
CASSLNAGHQGTQYF	TGTGCCAGCAGCTTAAACGCAGGGCATCAAGGGACCCAGTACTTC	TRBV11-2	.	TRBJ2-5	.
CASSQRVASEQYF	TGTGCCAGCAGCCAGAGGGTCGCGAGCGAGCAGTACTTC	TRBV3-1	.	TRBJ2-7	many
CASSNDRRRGNEKLFF	TGTGCCAGCAGCAATGACAGGAGGAGGGGTAATGAAAAACTGTTTTTT	TRBV7-8	.	TRBJ1-4	.
CASSLGQGTNEQYF	TGTGCCAGCAGCTTGGGACAGGGGACCAACGAGCAGTACTTC	TRBV7-9	TRBD1	TRBJ2-7	.
CASSLVPAGGGTDTQYF	TGTGCCAGCAGCTTAGTACCAGCGGGAGGAGGAACAGATACGCAGTATTTT	TRBV11-2	TRBD2	TRBJ2-3	.
CAISGDATYEQYF	TGTGCCATCAGTGGGGACGCAACCTACGAGCAGTACTTC	TRBV10-3	.	TRBJ2-7	many